This TCR beta chain originates from a study of OX40 agonist ivuxolimab in advanced cancers. Study at large: Patients were treated with ivuxolimab, an agonistic anti-OX40 (CD134) antibody. Study observations and caveats: The CD4+ and CD8+ T cells in the blood had expanded clonally by week 6 at 0.1 to 3.0 mg/kg. The 0.1-3.0 mg/kg partial responders had among the lowest clonal expansion.

In the case of this clone: Its antigen is undetermined.

This CDR3 has 14 amino acids. Trimming took 6 bases from V and 5 from J; bases not matched to a gene: 4. CDR1 is MNHEY and CDR2 is SMNVEV in the germline V gene (reference sequence). Generated by immunoSEQ multiplex PCR, the TCRdb table keeps only in-frame clones and is missing some. The data hold tens of thousands of clones, with around 80% observed a single time. The clonotype was recovered from an adult with an advanced solid tumor such as melanoma, head and neck, liver or kidney cancer. The V and J genes are TRBV27 and TRBJ2-5; TRBD2 matches at 12 bases. The sample consisted of CD4+ or CD8+ T cells sorted from blood, taken in a trial of the OX40 agonist ivuxolimab. The CDR3 coding sequence is TGTGCCAGCAGCCCCGGGACTAGCGGGGAGACCCAGTACTTC. Protein: CASSPGTSGETQYF.